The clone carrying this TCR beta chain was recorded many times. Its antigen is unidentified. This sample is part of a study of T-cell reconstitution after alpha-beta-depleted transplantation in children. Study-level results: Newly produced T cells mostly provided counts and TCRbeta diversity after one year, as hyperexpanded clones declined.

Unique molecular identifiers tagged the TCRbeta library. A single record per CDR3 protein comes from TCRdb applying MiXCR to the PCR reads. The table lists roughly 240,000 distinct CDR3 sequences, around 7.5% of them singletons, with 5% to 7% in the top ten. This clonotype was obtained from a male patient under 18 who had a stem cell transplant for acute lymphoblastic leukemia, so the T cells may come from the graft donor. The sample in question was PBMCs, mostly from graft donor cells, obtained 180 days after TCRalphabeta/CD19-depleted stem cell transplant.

Here the CDR3 reads CASSYLKTGRTNQPQHF. For the CDR3, the DNA is TGTGCCAGCAGTTACCTGAAGACGGGGCGAACCAATCAGCCCCAGCATTTT. The chain employs TRBV6-2 or TRBV6-3 and TRBJ1-5; TRBD1 is a possible D gene (5 bases). The V gene lost 2 bases and the J gene lost 3 bases, with 17 bases spanning the gap. Germline V gene lookup returns CDR1 MNHEY and CDR2 SVGEGT. CDR3 length: 17 amino acids.